This entry lists 14 T cell receptor beta chains sequenced from one sample in a study of beta chain features in type 1 diabetes. Every bit of the isolated RNA underwent reverse transcription, so sequencing read expressed TCRB transcripts. Sequenced by immunoSEQ multiplex PCR; TCRdb stores in-frame clones only, minus some. This table has some 200,000 clones, around 16% appearing once. Which antigens these TCRs recognize remains unknown. Study-wide points: TCRB CDR3s from Type 1 diabetes patients were moderately but significantly shorter in all four CD4+ subsets.

What was sequenced was naive CD4+ T cells from blood. The origin of the receptors is a man under 40 with type 1 diabetes.

This clone turned up a few times. The chain recombines TRBV7-9 with TRBJ1-1, with D possibly matching TRBD1 (5 bases). Germline V gives CDR1 SEHNR, CDR2 FQNEAQ (reference sequence). The CDR3 runs to 12 residues. V was trimmed by 0 bases and J by 11 bases, leaving 10 bases between them. CDR3 protein: CASSLALGAAFF. The CDR3 DNA reads TGTGCCAGCAGCTTAGCGCTTGGGGCGGCTTTCTTT.

This clone was recorded a few times. The rearrangement uses TRBV7-2 and TRBJ1-4, with a weak D call TRBD1 (5 bases). The CDR3 runs 15 residues. Germline values: CDR1 SGHTA, CDR2 FQGNSA. V lost 2 bases and J 11 bases, leaving 18 bases between the germline ends. The CDR3 coding sequence is TGTGCCAGCAGCTTACAAGGGCAGGGACTTGGTAAACTGTTTTTT. This gives the protein CASSLQGQGLGKLFF.

The chain couples TRBV10-3 to TRBJ2-6, with D perhaps matching TRBD1 or TRBD2 (6 bases each). CDR1 and CDR2 from the germline V gene are ENHRY and SYGVKD. CDR3 length: 13 amino acids. With 8 bases removed from V and 4 bases from J, the gap between germline ends came to 9 bases. CDR3 nucleotide sequence: TGTGCCATCCGGGGGCCAGGGGCCAACGTCCTGACTTTC. The encoded protein is CAIRGPGANVLTF.

In its sample, this clone was seen a few times. The V gene is TRBV27, the J gene TRBJ2-1; 7 nucleotides agree with TRBD1. CDR1 and CDR2 (germline): MNHEY, SMNVEV (reference sequence). The CDR3 runs 18 residues. With V trimmed by 5 bases and J by 0 bases, 13 bases remained unmatched. As DNA, the CDR3 is TGTGCCAGCAGTCCACGCCCTAACAGGGGTAGCTCCTACAATGAGCAGTTCTTC. This translates into CASSPRPNRGSSYNEQFF.

The chain combines TRBV29-1 with TRBJ2-2, with D possibly TRBD2 on 5 matching bases. There are 15 residues in the CDR3. CDR1 and CDR2 from the germline V gene are SQVTM and ANQGSEA. V was shortened by 7 bases and J by 2 bases, with 17 bases between the two germline ends. The CDR3 loop reads CSAEGADSNTGELFF. The CDR3 region has the DNA TGCAGCGCCGAGGGAGCCGACTCCAACACCGGGGAGCTGTTTTTT.

The J gene is TRBJ2-5, the V gene TRBV5-1; TRBD1 is a possible D gene (6 bases). CDR3 length: 13 amino acids. Germline V lookup: CDR1 SGHRS, CDR2 YFSETQ. Trimming stripped 0 bases from V and 3 bases from J, with 6 bases between. Here the CDR3 DNA reads TGCGCCAGCAGCTTGGACAGGGAAGAGACCCAGTACTTC. Residues: CASSLDREETQYF.

This clone has only one observation. J is TRBJ1-1 and V is TRBV29-1; D is unresolved. V was shortened by 5 bases and J by 2 bases, with 9 bases between the two germline ends. There are 12 residues in the CDR3. Germline CDR1 reads SQVTM; CDR2 reads ANQGSEA. CDR3 bases: TGCAGCGTTCGCAGTCCTAACACTGAAGCTTTCTTT. This codes for CSVRSPNTEAFF.

The sample holds a few counts of this clone. This specimen includes other DNA sequences encoding the same CDR3. The chain recombines TRBV9 with TRBJ2-5; 7 nucleotides line up with TRBD2. Germline V gives CDR1 SGDLS, CDR2 YYNGEE. The CDR3 consists of 14 residues. The V segment lost 0 bases and the J segment 5 bases; nucleotides outside the gene matches: 4. The CDR3 here is CASSVAVGGETQYF. The CDR3 coding sequence is TGTGCCAGCAGCGTAGCGGTGGGAGGGGAGACCCAGTACTTC. Looking up the rest from reference TRBV9 and TRBJ2-5 gives the full variable domain: DSGVTQTPKHLITATGQRVTLRCSPRSGDLSVYWYQQSLDQGLQFLIQYYNGEERAKGNILERFSAQQFPDLHSELNLSSLELGDSALYFCASSVAVGGETQYFGPGTRLLVL.

This clone was recorded a few times. The chain uses TRBV29-1 and TRBJ1-5; D gene uncertain. The CDR3 loop spans 14 amino acids. Trimming cost V 4 bases and J 2 bases, with 12 bases left between them. Germline CDR1 is SQVTM and CDR2 is ANQGSEA. Here the CDR3 DNA reads TGCAGCGTTGTACTCGCCCCTGGCAATCAGCCCCAGCATTTT. Translation gives CSVVLAPGNQPQHF.

A few counts support this clone. V usage is TRBV2 and J usage is TRBJ2-2; 7 nucleotides align to TRBD1. Germline values: CDR1 SNHLY, CDR2 FYNNEI. The CDR3 runs to 15 residues. V lost 6 bases, J lost 0 bases, and 4 bases stayed unmatched. The CDR3 nucleotides are TGTGCCAGCAGAGTGGACAGGACGAACACCGGGGAGCTGTTTTTT. This translates into CASRVDRTNTGELFF.

J is TRBJ2-7 and V is TRBV27, with TRBD1 matching 7 bases. CDR1 is MNHEY and CDR2 is SMNVEV in the germline V gene (reference sequence). After removal of 5 bases from V and 2 bases from J, the junction contained 6 bases not matched to a gene. This CDR3 region has 14 residues. As DNA, the CDR3 is TGTGCCAGCAGTACCTGGGACAGACCCTACGAGCAGTACTTC. Protein sequence: CASSTWDRPYEQYF.

The chain joins TRBV5-1 to TRBJ1-1, with D perhaps TRBD1 (5 bases). CDR1 and CDR2 (germline): SGHRS, YFSETQ. The V gene lost 4 bases and the J gene lost 1 base, with 17 bases spanning the gap. The CDR3 contains 16 residues. CDR3 sequence: CASSPGTANPNTEAFF. The CDR3 DNA is TGCGCCAGCAGCCCAGGGACGGCGAATCCGAACACTGAAGCTTTCTTT.

In this sample, this clone turned up a few times. The rearrangement joins TRBV29-1 to TRBJ2-3; maybe TRBD2 (6 bases). The V gene's germline CDR1 is SQVTM and CDR2 ANQGSEA. V was clipped by 5 bases and J by 4 bases, with 7 bases between them. The CDR3 runs 11 residues. The CDR3 here is CSVRGSDTQYF. CDR3 nucleotides: TGCAGCGTTCGGGGGTCAGATACGCAGTATTTT.

This sequence joins TRBV7-2 and TRBJ2-3, with 12 bases fitting TRBD2. The germline gives CDR1 SGHTA, CDR2 FQGNSA. This CDR3 has 19 residues. V shed 6 bases, J shed 1 base, and the junction held 14 bases outside the gene matches. CDR3 in DNA: TGTGCCAGCAGGCTACAAGGACTAGCGGGATATGCTCGCACAGATACGCAGTATTTT. It translates to CASRLQGLAGYARTDTQYF. The variable domain in full, with the rest retrieved from reference TRBV7-2 and TRBJ2-3, is GAGVSQSPSNKVTEKGKDVELRCDPISGHTALYWYRQSLGQGLEFLIYFQGNSAPDKSGLPSDRFSAERTGGSVSTLTIQRTQQEDSAVYLCASRLQGLAGYARTDTQYFGPGTRLTVL.